This T cell receptor (beta chain) was captured by sequencing in a study of shared clonotypes between healthy human individuals. Overall study findings and caveats: There were few donors, and this limited the genetic and exposure-history diversity represented. Clonotypes shared by all four donors outscored non-shared clonotypes in generation probability.

Source study methods: Junction-only sequences produced by ImmunoSEQ had no quality scores, so filtering differed. Sequencing used immunoSEQ multiplex PCR; TCRdb keeps in-frame clones, though not all of them. For V, J and clone size, that table is used; D and trimming come from the DNA. Among roughly 300,000 clones listed, about 70% were seen once. CDR3 length: 16 residues. V trimming: 0 bases; J trimming: 4 bases; junction bases outside the gene matches: 6. Germline CDR1 SGHDT, CDR2 YYEEEE. A single count supports this clone. Its antigen is currently unknown. The origin of this receptor is a man between 25 and 39 years old in good health. Sequencing input: memory CD4+ T cells sorted from blood. Subset specified: CD45RA-negative fraction. This chain links TRBV5-6 with TRBJ2-1; TRBD2 aligns across 8 bases. Here the CDR3 DNA reads TGTGCCAGCAGCTTGGAGCTCCAGCGGGGGTACAATGAGCAGTTCTTC. This codes for CASSLELQRGYNEQFF.